The 19 T cell receptor beta chains presented below share a single source sample, sequenced in a study of OX40 agonist ivuxolimab in advanced cancers. Measured with immunoSEQ multiplex PCR; TCRdb has only the in-frame clones, and not every one. The sample gives about 65,000 clones, around 86% of which show up once; under 0.5% is in the top ten. This sample comprised CD4+ or CD8+ T cells sorted from blood, obtained in a trial of the OX40 agonist ivuxolimab. The receptors derive from an adult with an advanced solid tumor such as melanoma, head and neck, liver or kidney cancer.

The chain has TRBV5-1 and TRBJ2-2, with 7 positions matching TRBD1. The CDR3 sequence is 14 residues long. V shed 9 bases, J shed 5 bases, and the junction held 10 bases outside the gene matches. Germline V gene sequence: CDR1 SGHRS, CDR2 YFSETQ. CDR3 protein: CATQKGARTGELFF. In DNA form, the CDR3 reads TGCGCCACCCAGAAGGGGGCGCGTACCGGGGAGCTGTTTTTT. The full variable domain, with the rest looked up from reference TRBV5-1 and TRBJ2-2, is KAGVTQTPRYLIKTRGQQVTLSCSPISGHRSVSWYQQTPGQGLQFLFEYFSETQRNKGNFPGRFSGRQFSNSRSEMNVSTLELGDSALYLCATQKGARTGELFFGEGSRLTVL.

The rearrangement links TRBV7-8 to TRBJ2-7, with D possibly matching TRBD1 (5 bases). This CDR3 is built from 15 residues. Germline V gene sequence: CDR1 SGHVS, CDR2 FQNEAQ. V was cut by 5 bases and J by 1 base, with 15 bases left in between. CDR3 coding DNA: TGTGCCAGCAGCCACAGGCGGAGATCTTCCTACGAGCAGTACTTC. Residues: CASSHRRRSSYEQYF. Complete variable domain (other parts from reference TRBV7-8 and TRBJ2-7): GAGVSQSPRYKVAKRGQDVALRCDPISGHVSLFWYQQALGQGPEFLTYFQNEAQLDKSGLPSDRFFAERPEGSVSTLKIQRTQQEDSAVYLCASSHRRRSSYEQYFGPGTRLTVT.

The rearrangement joins TRBV9 to TRBJ2-1, with TRBD2 identical over 13 bases. Germline loops: CDR1 SGDLS, CDR2 YYNGEE. The CDR3 is made up of 16 amino acids. V gave up 3 bases and J gave up 2 bases; unmatched junction bases: 2. The CDR3, as DNA: TGTGCCAGCAGCGGCGGACTAGCGGGGGCCTACAATGAGCAGTTCTTC. This translates into CASSGGLAGAYNEQFF.

This rearrangement joins TRBV29-1 to TRBJ2-1; D is undetermined. V lost 6 bases and J 3 bases, leaving 12 bases between the germline ends. The CDR3 is 13 residues long. Germline CDR1 and CDR2: SQVTM and ANQGSEA. Written as DNA, the CDR3 is TGCAGCGTCCACTCAGCAAACTACAATGAGCAGTTCTTC. Its protein is CSVHSANYNEQFF.

The rearrangement uses TRBV18 and TRBJ2-1, with 12 bases matching TRBD2. The CDR3 runs 16 residues. With V trimmed by 3 bases and J by 7 bases, 7 bases remained unmatched. Germline V gene lookup returns CDR1 KGHSH and CDR2 LQKENI. The CDR3 loop reads CASSPSSGGASNEQFF. CDR3 coding DNA: TGTGCCAGCTCACCGTCTAGCGGGGGGGCTAGTAATGAGCAGTTCTTC.

V usage is TRBV19 and J usage is TRBJ1-3; no reliable D call. V was clipped by 7 bases and J by 4 bases, with 11 bases between them. From germline, CDR1 is LNHDA and CDR2 SQIVND (reference sequence). The CDR3 contains 13 residues. The CDR3 loop is CASTPPGGNTIYF. In DNA, the CDR3 is TGTGCCAGTACCCCTCCTGGGGGAAACACCATATATTTT.

The chain carries TRBV6-5 and TRBJ2-7, with TRBD1 as a possible D gene (6 bases). The V gene's germline CDR1 is MNHEY and CDR2 SVGAGI. The CDR3 runs to 14 residues. V shed 5 bases and J shed 2 bases, with 13 bases lying between them. Here the CDR3 reads CASSPGTRTYEQYF. The CDR3 coding sequence is TGTGCCAGCAGTCCTGGGACAAGGACCTACGAGCAGTACTTC.

J is TRBJ1-2 and V is TRBV6-5, with unresolved D. The germline gives CDR1 MNHEY, CDR2 SVGAGI. V was shortened by 3 bases and J by 2 bases, with 10 bases between the two germline ends. This CDR3 comprises 14 residues. As DNA, the CDR3 is TGTGCCAGCAGTTATTTGGGCCAGAACTATGGCTACACCTTC. This sequence encodes CASSYLGQNYGYTF.

This chain links TRBV12-2 with TRBJ1-5. TRBV12-2 is a pseudogene segment. This CDR3 region has 15 residues. In DNA form, the CDR3 reads TGTGCAAGTCGTGAGGGGGGGGTCCTCAGCGTGCCCCAGCATTTT. This translates into CASREGGVLSVPQHF.

The V and J genes are TRBV7-2 and TRBJ1-5; the match to TRBD1 covers 8 bases. V dropped 5 bases and J dropped 4; count of bases not matched to a gene: 7. Germline V gene sequence: CDR1 SGHTA, CDR2 FQGNSA. The CDR3 has 15 amino acids. CDR3 DNA sequence: TGTGCCAGCAGCCCACAGGGGGGGAGGAATCAGCCCCAGCATTTT. Encoded protein: CASSPQGGRNQPQHF.

The rearrangement uses TRBV15 and TRBJ2-5; possibly TRBD2 for D (6 bases). Germline V gene lookup returns CDR1 LNHNV and CDR2 YYDKDF (reference sequence). This CDR3 is 19 amino acids long. The V end lost 0 bases, the J end lost 5 bases, and 25 bases lay between the germline ends. CDR3 protein: CATSRDTVFGGRLGETQYF. In DNA form, the CDR3 reads TGTGCCACCAGCAGAGATACGGTTTTCGGAGGGAGGCTGGGGGAGACCCAGTACTTC.

A few counts support this clone. The chain is built from TRBV7-9 and TRBJ1-3; possibly TRBD1 for D (5 bases). Trimming stripped 5 bases from V and 2 bases from J, with 10 bases between. Germline V gives CDR1 SEHNR, CDR2 FQNEAQ (reference sequence). The CDR3 spans 14 residues. In DNA, the CDR3 is TGTGCCAGCAGCGAAGAGGGGACTGGAAACACCATATATTTT. Amino acids: CASSEEGTGNTIYF.

The gene calls are TRBV7-2 and TRBJ2-1; TRBD1 matches at 9 bases. The CDR3 sequence is 16 residues long. V shed 3 bases, J shed 14 bases, and the junction held 17 bases outside the gene matches. Looked up from germline, CDR1 is SGHTA and CDR2 is FQGNSA. CDR3 region: CASSLNSPGQGSREFF. CDR3 DNA sequence: TGTGCCAGCAGCTTGAACTCACCGGGACAGGGCTCGCGGGAGTTCTTC.

This chain links TRBV11-2 with TRBJ2-6, with TRBD1 matching 9 bases. The germline CDR1 and CDR2 sequences are SGHAT and FQNNGV. This CDR3 has 18 amino acids. The trim removed 3 bases at V and 0 bases at J, leaving 6 bases unmatched. The CDR3 bases are TGTGCCAGCAGCTTCCGGACAGGGGTTGACTCTGGGGCCAACGTCCTGACTTTC. Translation gives CASSFRTGVDSGANVLTF.

The chain joins TRBV9 to TRBJ2-5; 7 bases line up with TRBD1. J gave up 4 bases and V 4 bases, and 10 bases lay outside the gene matches. The CDR3 is 15 amino acids. Looked up from germline, CDR1 is SGDLS and CDR2 is YYNGEE. CDR3 region: CASSSRGGQAETQYF. The CDR3, as DNA: TGTGCCAGCAGCTCAAGAGGTGGACAGGCAGAGACCCAGTACTTC.

The V call is TRBV18, the J call TRBJ2-6; tentatively, D is TRBD2 (5 bases). Germline V gives CDR1 KGHSH, CDR2 LQKENI. The CDR3 has 16 amino acids. The V gene lost 4 bases and the J gene lost 0 bases, with 10 bases spanning the gap. CDR3 coding DNA: TGTGCCAGCTCACGCGGACTGAGCTCTGGGGCCAACGTCCTGACTTTC. Encoded protein: CASSRGLSSGANVLTF.

The chain is built from TRBV7-9 and TRBJ2-1; TRBD2 matches 15 bases. In germline, CDR1 is SEHNR, CDR2 FQNEAQ (reference sequence). The junction had 10 bases not matched to a gene; V was cut back by 3 bases and J by 13 bases. This CDR3 region has 16 residues. DNA for the CDR3: TGTGCCAGCAGCTTTTTTTCCGGGACTAGCGGGGGGCGACAGTTCTTC. Its protein product is CASSFFSGTSGGRQFF.

This chain connects TRBV9 to TRBJ2-7; D possibly uses TRBD1 or TRBD2 (6 bases each). V was clipped by 7 bases and J by 4 bases, with 18 bases between them. CDR3 length: 14 amino acids. Looked up from germline, CDR1 is SGDLS and CDR2 is YYNGEE. The CDR3 sequence: CASSRGVGGYEQYF. For the CDR3, the DNA is TGTGCCAGCTCGAGGGGGGTAGGTGGGTACGAGCAGTACTTC.

The chain is built from TRBV7-2 and TRBJ2-5; D is undetermined. The CDR3 sequence is 12 residues long. Germline V lookup: CDR1 SGHTA, CDR2 FQGNSA. Trimming pared 5 bases from V and 0 bases from J, leaving 4 bases between. The CDR3 DNA reads as TGTGCCAGCAGCCTCTACCAAGAGACCCAGTACTTC. It codes for CASSLYQETQYF.